This T cell receptor (beta chain) was sequenced for a study of tumor-infiltrating lymphocytes in primary liver carcinoma. V trimming: 3 bases; J trimming: 5 bases; junction bases outside the gene matches: 10. The germline V gene encodes CDR1 MNHEY and CDR2 SVGEGT. CDR3 length: 15 amino acids. cDNA specific to TCR beta was made from approximately 0.55 ug of total RNA, with a constant-region primer employed for priming. Modified slightly, ARM-PCR produced TCR beta libraries over three nested multiplex PCR rounds. Amplification in the first two PCR rounds was performed using TRBV1-TRBV30 forward primers and a C-beta reverse primer for 10 cycles each. One entry per CDR3 protein results from TCRdb running MiXCR on the multiplex PCR reads. This sample has tens of thousands of distinct CDR3 sequences, with 76% found just once. Unsorted bulk tissue of about 20-32 mg yielded co-extracted RNA and DNA. The patients had histopathologically diagnosed primary liver carcinoma, and their disease was treated by surgical resection.

This chain links TRBV6-2 or TRBV6-3 with TRBJ2-7; 7 bases map to TRBD2. This receptor was obtained from a man aged 35 to 55 with primary liver carcinoma and hepatitis B virus infection. What was sequenced was liver tumor tissue from sampling region 5. Noted subset: tumor region T5, tumor centre. The CDR3 DNA reads TGTGCCAGCAGTTATCCGGCTAGCGGCCCGAACGAGCAGTACTTC. It specifies CASSYPASGPNEQYF.